The present entry profiles one T cell receptor beta chain with its context. The antigen is unknown. RNA extraction was followed by reverse transcription into cDNA, which acted as the sequencing template. The assay was immunoSEQ multiplex PCR, and TCRdb's table has in-frame clones only and misses some. The table records some 120,000 clones, 45% to 50% of them present only once. This sample stems from a study of CD8+ T cells in alopecia areata. Study-wide results and caveats: Lesional scalp exceeded normal scalp in clonality, especially in alopecia totalis/universalis. TCR sharing was clearer in mice than between patients, perhaps partly owing to patient HLA diversity.

This CDR3 has 13 residues. The germline CDR1 and CDR2 sequences are MNHEY and SMNVEV (reference sequence). Trimming removed 1 base at V and 5 bases at J, with 6 bases between. Alopecia areata patients provided lesional scalp punch biopsies and peripheral blood. The sample taken for sequencing was NKG2D-low CD8+ T cells sorted from blood. The genes are TRBV27 and TRBJ2-1; D not certain. The receptor comes from a human donor with alopecia areata. CDR3 sequence reads: CASSLLGNNEQFF. CDR3 DNA: TGTGCCAGCAGTTTATTGGGGAACAATGAGCAGTTCTTC.